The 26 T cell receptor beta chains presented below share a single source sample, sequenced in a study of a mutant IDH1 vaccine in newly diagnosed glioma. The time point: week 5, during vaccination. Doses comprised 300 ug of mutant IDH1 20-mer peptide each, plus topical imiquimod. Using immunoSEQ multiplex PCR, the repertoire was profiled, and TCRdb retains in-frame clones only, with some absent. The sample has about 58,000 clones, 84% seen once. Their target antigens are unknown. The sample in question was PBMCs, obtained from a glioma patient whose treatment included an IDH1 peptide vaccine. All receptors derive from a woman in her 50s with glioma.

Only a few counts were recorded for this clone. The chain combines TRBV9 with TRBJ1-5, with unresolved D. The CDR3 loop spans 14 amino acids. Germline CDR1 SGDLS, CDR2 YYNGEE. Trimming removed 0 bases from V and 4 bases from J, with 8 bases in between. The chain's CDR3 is CASSVGQRNQPQHF. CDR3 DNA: TGTGCCAGCAGCGTAGGGCAGAGGAATCAGCCCCAGCATTTT.

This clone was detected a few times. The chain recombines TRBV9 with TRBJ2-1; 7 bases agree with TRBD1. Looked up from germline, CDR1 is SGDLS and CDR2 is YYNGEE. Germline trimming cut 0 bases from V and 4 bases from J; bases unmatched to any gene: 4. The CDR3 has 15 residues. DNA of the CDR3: TGTGCCAGCAGCGTAGTTGGGACAGTATACAATGAGCAGTTCTTC. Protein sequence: CASSVVGTVYNEQFF.

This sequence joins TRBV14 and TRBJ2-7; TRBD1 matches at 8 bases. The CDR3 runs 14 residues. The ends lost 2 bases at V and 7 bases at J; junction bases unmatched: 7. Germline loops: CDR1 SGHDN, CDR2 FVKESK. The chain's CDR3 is CASSQSQGAWEQYF. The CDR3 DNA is TGTGCCAGCAGCCAAAGTCAGGGGGCCTGGGAGCAGTACTTC.

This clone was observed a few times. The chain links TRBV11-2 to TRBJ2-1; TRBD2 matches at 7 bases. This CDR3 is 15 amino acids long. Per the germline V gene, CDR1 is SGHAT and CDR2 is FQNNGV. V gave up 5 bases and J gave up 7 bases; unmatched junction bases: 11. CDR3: CASSPAGVGSNEQFF. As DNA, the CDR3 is TGTGCCAGCAGCCCCGCGGGGGTGGGGTCGAATGAGCAGTTCTTC.

The CDR3: CASSPPTGQVSGANVLTF. CDR3 DNA: TGTGCCAGCTCACCACCGACGGGACAGGTCTCTGGGGCCAACGTCCTGACTTTC. J is TRBJ2-6 and V is TRBV18, with 8 bases that match TRBD1. The germline CDR1 and CDR2 sequences are KGHSH and LQKENI. After removal of 0 bases from V and 0 bases from J, the junction contained 4 bases not matched to a gene. The CDR3 covers 18 residues.

In DNA form, the CDR3 reads TGTGCCAGTAGCTCCGGGGGCGAGCAGTACTTC. This sequence encodes CASSSGGEQYF. This rearrangement joins TRBV19 to TRBJ2-7, with a possible D match to TRBD2 (6 bases). Trimming pared 6 bases from V and 6 bases from J, leaving 9 bases between. Germline V gene data show CDR1 as LNHDA and CDR2 as SQIVND (reference sequence). The CDR3 contains 11 residues.

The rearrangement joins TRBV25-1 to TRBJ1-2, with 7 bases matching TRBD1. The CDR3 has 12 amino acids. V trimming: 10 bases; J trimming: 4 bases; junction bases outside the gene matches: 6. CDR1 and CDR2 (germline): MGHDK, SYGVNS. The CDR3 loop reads CATLTGFYGYTF. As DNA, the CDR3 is TGTGCCACCTTGACAGGGTTCTATGGCTACACCTTC.

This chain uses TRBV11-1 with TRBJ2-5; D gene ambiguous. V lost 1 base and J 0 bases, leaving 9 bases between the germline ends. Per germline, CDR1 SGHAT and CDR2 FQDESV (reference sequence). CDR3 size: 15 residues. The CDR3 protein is CASSLGSSNQETQYF. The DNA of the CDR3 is TGTGCCAGCAGCTTAGGATCTTCAAACCAAGAGACCCAGTACTTC.

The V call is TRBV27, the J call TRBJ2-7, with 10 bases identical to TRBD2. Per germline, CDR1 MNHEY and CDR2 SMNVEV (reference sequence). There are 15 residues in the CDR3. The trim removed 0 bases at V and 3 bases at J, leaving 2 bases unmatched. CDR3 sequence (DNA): TGTGCCAGCAGTTTATCGGGACTAGCGAACTACGAGCAGTACTTC. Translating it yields CASSLSGLANYEQYF.

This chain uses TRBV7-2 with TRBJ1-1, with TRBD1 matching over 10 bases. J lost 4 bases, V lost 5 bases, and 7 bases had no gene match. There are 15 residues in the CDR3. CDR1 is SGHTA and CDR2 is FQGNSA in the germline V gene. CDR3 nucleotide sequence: TGTGCCAGCAGCAAGGGACAGGGGAGAATCACTGAAGCTTTCTTT. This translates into CASSKGQGRITEAFF.

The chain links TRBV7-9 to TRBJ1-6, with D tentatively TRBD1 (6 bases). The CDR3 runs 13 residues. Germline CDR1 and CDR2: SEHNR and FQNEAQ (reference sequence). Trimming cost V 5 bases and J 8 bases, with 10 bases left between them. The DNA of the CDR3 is TGTGCCAGCAGCCCTCCAGGGGATTCACCCCTCCACTTT. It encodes CASSPPGDSPLHF.

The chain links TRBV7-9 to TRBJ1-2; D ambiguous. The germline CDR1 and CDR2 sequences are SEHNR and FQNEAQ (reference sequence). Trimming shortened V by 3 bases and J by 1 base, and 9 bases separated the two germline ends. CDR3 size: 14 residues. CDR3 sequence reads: CASSFSTGNYGYTF. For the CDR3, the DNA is TGTGCCAGCAGCTTTTCTACGGGTAACTATGGCTACACCTTC.

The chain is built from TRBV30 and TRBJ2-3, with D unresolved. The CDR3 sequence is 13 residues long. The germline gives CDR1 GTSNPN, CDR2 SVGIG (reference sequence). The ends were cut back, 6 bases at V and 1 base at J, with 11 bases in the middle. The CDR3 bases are TGTGCCTGCCGGTCAACGGGCACAGATACGCAGTATTTT. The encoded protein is CACRSTGTDTQYF. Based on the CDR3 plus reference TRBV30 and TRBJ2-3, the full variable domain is SQTIHQWPATLVQPVGSPLSLECTVEGTSNPNLYWYRQAAGRGLQLLFYSVGIGQISSEVPQNLSASRPQDRQFILSSKKLLLSDSGFYLCACRSTGTDTQYFGPGTRLTVL.

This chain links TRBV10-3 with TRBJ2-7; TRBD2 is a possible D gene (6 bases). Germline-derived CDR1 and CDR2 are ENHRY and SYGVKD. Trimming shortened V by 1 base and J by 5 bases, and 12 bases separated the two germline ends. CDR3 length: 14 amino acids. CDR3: CAISEYGGYHEQYF. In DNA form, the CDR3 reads TGTGCCATCAGTGAGTATGGGGGGTACCACGAGCAGTACTTC.

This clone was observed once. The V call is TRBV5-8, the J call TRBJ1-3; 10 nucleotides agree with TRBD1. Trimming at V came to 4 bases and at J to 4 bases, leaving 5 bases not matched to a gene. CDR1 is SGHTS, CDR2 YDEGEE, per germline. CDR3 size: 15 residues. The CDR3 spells CASSTGTGVGNTIYF. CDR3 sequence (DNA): TGTGCCAGCAGCACCGGGACAGGGGTAGGAAACACCATATATTTT.

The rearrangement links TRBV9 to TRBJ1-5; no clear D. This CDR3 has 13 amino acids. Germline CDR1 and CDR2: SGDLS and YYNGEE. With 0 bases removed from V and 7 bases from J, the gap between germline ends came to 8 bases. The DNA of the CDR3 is TGTGCCAGCAGCGTAGAGGGCAGACAGCCCCAGCATTTT. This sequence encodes CASSVEGRQPQHF.

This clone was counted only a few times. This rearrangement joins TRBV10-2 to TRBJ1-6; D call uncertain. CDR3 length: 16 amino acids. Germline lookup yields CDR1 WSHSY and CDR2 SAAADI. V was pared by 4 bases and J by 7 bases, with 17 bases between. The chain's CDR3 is CASSGLWGQTNSPLHF. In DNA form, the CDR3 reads TGCGCCAGCAGTGGACTCTGGGGTCAGACAAATTCACCCCTCCACTTT.

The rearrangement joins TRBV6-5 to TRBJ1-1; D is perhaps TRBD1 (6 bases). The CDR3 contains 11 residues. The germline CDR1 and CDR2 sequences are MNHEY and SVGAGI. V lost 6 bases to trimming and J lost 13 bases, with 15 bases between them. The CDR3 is CASSPGTRVFF. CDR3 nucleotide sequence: TGTGCCAGCAGCCCCGGGACACGGGTTTTCTTT.

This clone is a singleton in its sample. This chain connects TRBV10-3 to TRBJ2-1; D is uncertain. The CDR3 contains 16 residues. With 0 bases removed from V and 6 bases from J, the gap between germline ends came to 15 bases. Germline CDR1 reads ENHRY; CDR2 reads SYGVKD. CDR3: CAISESRAIQTNEQFF. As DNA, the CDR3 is TGTGCCATCAGTGAGTCTCGGGCCATCCAGACCAATGAGCAGTTCTTC.

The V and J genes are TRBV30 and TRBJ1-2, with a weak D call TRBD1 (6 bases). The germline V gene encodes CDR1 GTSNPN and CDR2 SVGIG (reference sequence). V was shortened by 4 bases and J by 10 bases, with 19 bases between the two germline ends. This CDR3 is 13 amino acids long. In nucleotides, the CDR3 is TGTGCCTGGAAGTCGGGGGCTGTATGGTACTACACCTTC. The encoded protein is CAWKSGAVWYYTF.

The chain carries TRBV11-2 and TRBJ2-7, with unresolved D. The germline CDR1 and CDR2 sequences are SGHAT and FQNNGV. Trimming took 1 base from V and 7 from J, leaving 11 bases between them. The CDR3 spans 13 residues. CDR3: CASSLVPLGEQYF. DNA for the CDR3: TGTGCCAGCAGCTTAGTCCCCTTGGGGGAGCAGTACTTC.

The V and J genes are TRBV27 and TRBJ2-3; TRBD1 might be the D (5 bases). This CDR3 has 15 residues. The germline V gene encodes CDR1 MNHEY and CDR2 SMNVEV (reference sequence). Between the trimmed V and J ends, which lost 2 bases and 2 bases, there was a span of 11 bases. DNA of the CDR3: TGTGCCAGCAGTTTACAGGGTGAGACCACAGATACGCAGTATTTT. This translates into CASSLQGETTDTQYF.

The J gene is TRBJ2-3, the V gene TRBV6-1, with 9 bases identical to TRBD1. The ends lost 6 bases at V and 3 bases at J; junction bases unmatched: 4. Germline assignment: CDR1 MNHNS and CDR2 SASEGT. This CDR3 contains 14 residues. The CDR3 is CASRFDRGTDTQYF. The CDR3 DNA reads TGTGCCAGCAGATTCGACAGGGGGACAGATACGCAGTATTTT.

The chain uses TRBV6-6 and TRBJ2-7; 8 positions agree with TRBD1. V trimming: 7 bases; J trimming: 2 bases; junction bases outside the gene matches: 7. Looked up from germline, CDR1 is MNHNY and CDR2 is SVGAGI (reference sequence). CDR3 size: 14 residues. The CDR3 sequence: CASTDGTGPYEQYF. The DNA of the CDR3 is TGTGCCAGCACCGACGGGACAGGACCCTACGAGCAGTACTTC.

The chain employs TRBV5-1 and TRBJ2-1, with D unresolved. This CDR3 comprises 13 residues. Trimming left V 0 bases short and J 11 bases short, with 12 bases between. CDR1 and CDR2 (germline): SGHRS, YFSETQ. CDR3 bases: TGCGCCAGCAGCTTGGGGGTGGGTGAACAGCAGTTCTTC. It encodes CASSLGVGEQQFF.

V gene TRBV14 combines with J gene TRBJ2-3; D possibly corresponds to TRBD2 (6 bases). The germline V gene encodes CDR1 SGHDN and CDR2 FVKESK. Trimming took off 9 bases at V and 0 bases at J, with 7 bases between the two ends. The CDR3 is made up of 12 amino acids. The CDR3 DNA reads TGTGCCAGTGGGACTAGCACAGATACGCAGTATTTT. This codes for CASGTSTDTQYF.